This passage covers 12 T cell receptor beta chains from one sample sequenced in a study of OX40 agonist ivuxolimab in advanced cancers. Method: immunoSEQ multiplex PCR; TCRdb's copy keeps in-frame clones and lacks some. The sample records around 34,000 clones, roughly 84% being singletons. Sequences were derived from CD4+ or CD8+ T cells sorted from blood, sampled in a trial of the OX40 agonist ivuxolimab. These receptors came from an adult with an advanced solid tumor such as melanoma, head and neck, liver or kidney cancer.

In the case of this clone: The same CDR3 is also encoded by other DNA sequences in this sample. The chain links TRBV5-1 to TRBJ1-4; D remains unclear. The length of the CDR3 is 15 residues. The germline gives CDR1 SGHRS, CDR2 YFSETQ. V lost 0 bases to trimming and J lost 5 bases, with 11 bases between them. CDR3 residues: CASSLAGQSNEKLFF. The CDR3 DNA reads TGCGCCAGCAGCTTGGCCGGGCAGTCAAATGAAAAACTGTTTTTT.

The rearrangement links TRBV11-2 to TRBJ2-3; D is possibly TRBD2 (5 bases). V lost 5 bases to trimming and J lost 1 base, with 25 bases between them. Germline loops: CDR1 SGHAT, CDR2 FQNNGV. The CDR3 length is 19 residues. For the CDR3, the DNA is TGTGCCAGCAGCCCCAGAGGAAGAGGGATCCCCTCGGGCACAGATACGCAGTATTTT. Protein: CASSPRGRGIPSGTDTQYF. Variable domain in full (rest from reference TRBV11-2 and TRBJ2-3): EAGVAQSPRYKIIEKRQSVAFWCNPISGHATLYWYQQILGQGPKLLIQFQNNGVVDDSQLPKDRFSAERLKGVDSTLKIQPAKLEDSAVYLCASSPRGRGIPSGTDTQYFGPGTRLTVL.

The genes are TRBV10-3 and TRBJ2-4; D is possibly TRBD1 (7 bases). The V end was cut by 6 bases, the J end by 5 bases, with 17 bases between. The CDR3 extends over 15 amino acids. CDR1 and CDR2 (germline): ENHRY, SYGVKD. The CDR3 DNA sequence: TGTGCCATCAGCGCGGGACAGCCTTCTCAAAACATTCAGTACTTC. Amino acids: CAISAGQPSQNIQYF.

There are a few counts of this clone. The chain has TRBV6-1 and TRBJ2-1; 9 bases match TRBD2. The CDR3 is made up of 16 amino acids. The V segment lost 2 bases and the J segment 6 bases; nucleotides outside the gene matches: 8. Germline V CDR1 and CDR2: MNHNS, SASEGT. CDR3 nucleotide sequence: TGTGCCAGCAGTGAAATTGTTGCGGGGGGGGGCAATGAGCAGTTCTTC. Its protein product is CASSEIVAGGGNEQFF.

The chain links TRBV19 to TRBJ2-7; 8 nucleotides line up with TRBD2. J lost 3 bases, V lost 3 bases, and 4 bases had no gene match. Germline V gene lookup returns CDR1 LNHDA and CDR2 SQIVND (reference sequence). The CDR3 consists of 14 residues. The CDR3 reads CASSIGTRGYEQYF. CDR3 in DNA: TGTGCCAGTAGTATCGGGACTAGAGGCTACGAGCAGTACTTC. Full variable domain (missing parts from reference TRBV19 and TRBJ2-7): DGGITQSPKYLFRKEGQNVTLSCEQNLNHDAMYWYRQDPGQGLRLIYYSQIVNDFQKGDIAEGYSVSREKKESFPLTVTSAQKNPTAFYLCASSIGTRGYEQYFGPGTRLTVT.

V gene TRBV6-6 combines with J gene TRBJ1-5, with D maybe TRBD1 (6 bases). CDR3 length: 15 residues. The germline CDR1 and CDR2 sequences are MNHNY and SVGAGI (reference sequence). Trimming took off 4 bases at V and 2 bases at J, with 12 bases between the two ends. The CDR3 DNA reads TGTGCCAGCAGTTCCAGGGGTGAGGGCAATCAGCCCCAGCATTTT. This sequence encodes CASSSRGEGNQPQHF.

V is TRBV6-5 and J is TRBJ1-4; D unresolved. There are 15 residues in the CDR3. Germline CDR1 and CDR2: MNHEY and SVGAGI. V dropped 0 bases and J dropped 7 bases, with 12 bases sitting between them. The CDR3 nucleotides read TGTGCCAGCAGTTACTCCGGTCGACGGGGTGAAAAACTGTTTTTT. It specifies CASSYSGRRGEKLFF.

Here the CDR3 reads CASSLASSGGFGNEQFF. DNA for the CDR3: TGTGCCAGCAGCTTAGCGTCTAGCGGGGGGTTCGGCAATGAGCAGTTCTTC. The chain joins TRBV7-6 to TRBJ2-1; 11 positions agree with TRBD2. Germline values: CDR1 SGHVS, CDR2 FNYEAQ. This CDR3 region has 17 residues. Trimming at V came to 0 bases and at J to 6 bases, leaving 7 bases not matched to a gene.

The genes are TRBV30 and TRBJ1-2; D gene unclear. This CDR3 has 14 amino acids. Trimming removed 1 base from V and 4 bases from J, with 13 bases in between. Germline V CDR1 and CDR2: GTSNPN, SVGIG (reference sequence). DNA of the CDR3: TGTGCCTGGAGTGCCTCCATTAACAGCTATGGCTACACCTTC. As protein: CAWSASINSYGYTF.

This clone was picked up one time. The CDR3 is CASSPRGGSYEQYF. Written as DNA, the CDR3 is TGTGCCAGCAGCCCCAGAGGAGGCTCCTACGAGCAGTACTTC. The V call is TRBV7-2, the J call TRBJ2-7; maybe TRBD2 (5 bases). V lost 5 bases, J lost 0 bases, and 11 bases lay in between. CDR3 size: 14 residues. CDR1 SGHTA and CDR2 FQGNSA come from the germline V gene. Filled out from reference TRBV7-2 and TRBJ2-7, the complete variable domain reads GAGVSQSPSNKVTEKGKDVELRCDPISGHTALYWYRQSLGQGLEFLIYFQGNSAPDKSGLPSDRFSAERTGGSVSTLTIQRTQQEDSAVYLCASSPRGGSYEQYFGPGTRLTVT.

The CDR3 region has the DNA TGTGCCAGCAGGGGTGCAGGGGCGGACTACGAGCAGTACTTC. Its translation: CASRGAGADYEQYF. This chain uses TRBV6-5 with TRBJ2-7; D may be TRBD1 (6 bases). V was trimmed by 6 bases and J by 3 bases, leaving 15 bases between them. The CDR3 is made up of 14 amino acids. Germline CDR1 is MNHEY and CDR2 is SVGAGI.

This clone has just one count. The chain's CDR3 is CASSRAVTELFF. Written as DNA, the CDR3 is TGTGCCAGCAGTCGGGCGGTTACGGAGCTGTTTTTT. The V call is TRBV2, the J call TRBJ2-2; D not resolved. The CDR3 covers 12 residues. The V and J ends lost 5 bases and 10 bases respectively, with 11 bases between them. CDR1 and CDR2 (germline): SNHLY, FYNNEI. The whole variable domain, remainder taken from reference TRBV2 and TRBJ2-2, is EPEVTQTPSHQVTQMGQEVILRCVPISNHLYFYWYRQILGQKVEFLVSFYNNEISEKSEIFDDQFSVERPDGSNFTLKIRSTKLEDSAMYFCASSRAVTELFFGEGSRLTVL.